The 11 T cell receptor beta chains below were found in one sample sequenced in a study of monozygotic twins with inflammatory bowel disease. TCRdb reworked the 5' RACE reads into one entry per CDR3 protein, no DNA. The sample table includes 350,000 to 500,000 distinct CDR3 sequences. The material sequenced was blood. All receptors derive from a human donor with ulcerative colitis or Crohn's disease, or a healthy co-twin of an affected twin (not recorded which).

CDR3 protein: CASSQEFQGGYEQYF. The chain recombines TRBV4-1 with TRBJ2-7; absent DNA, TCRdb's TRBD2 call cannot be checked. CDR3 size: 15 residues. Germline V lookup: CDR1 MGHRA, CDR2 YSYEKL.

The V call is TRBV5-6, the J call TRBJ2-7. This CDR3 has 13 amino acids. CDR1 is SGHDT and CDR2 is YYEEEE in the germline V gene. The CDR3 sequence is CASSIGQYYEQYF.

This chain uses TRBV4-2 with TRBJ2-2; TCRdb lists TRBD2, though no DNA is available to test this call. The CDR3 is 15 amino acids. The germline gives CDR1 LGHNA, CDR2 YNFKEQ. This chain's CDR3 is CASSPGGGDTGELFF.

The J gene is TRBJ2-7, the V gene TRBV14; TCRdb's D gene call, TRBD2, goes unchecked for lack of DNA. This CDR3 contains 15 residues. The germline V gene has CDR1 SGHDN and CDR2 FVKESK. The CDR3 sequence: CASSQGGGQFYEQYF.

The J gene is TRBJ2-7, the V gene TRBV28; TCRdb proposes TRBD1, but this gene call is untestable without DNA. The germline V gene encodes CDR1 MDHEN and CDR2 SYDVKM. CDR3 size: 19 residues. CDR3 sequence reads: CASSTNRAARRARSYEQYF.

This sequence joins TRBV7-9 and TRBJ2-7; lacking DNA, the TRBD1 call made by TCRdb goes unchecked. Germline CDR1 SEHNR, CDR2 FQNEAQ (reference sequence). The CDR3 extends over 13 amino acids. The CDR3 sequence is CASTDGTDNFRYF. The variable domain in full, completed from reference TRBV7-9 and TRBJ2-7, reads DTGVSQNPRHKITKRGQNVTFRCDPISEHNRLYWYRQTLGQGPEFLTYFQNEAQLEKSRLLSDRFSAERPKGSFSTLEIQRTEQGDSAMYLCASTDGTDNFRYFGPGTRLTVT.

The V and J genes are TRBV29-1 and TRBJ2-7; without DNA, the TCRdb call of TRBD1 cannot be checked. Germline CDR1 is SQVTM and CDR2 is ANQGSEA. This CDR3 region has 14 residues. The CDR3 reads CSVGPGQATYEQYF.

This chain connects TRBV10-2 to TRBJ1-5. Germline CDR1 WSHSY, CDR2 SAAADI. The CDR3 consists of 14 residues. CDR3 sequence reads: CASSERGINQPQHF.

The chain combines TRBV5-5 with TRBJ1-2. The CDR3 totals 16 residues. The germline V gene has CDR1 SGHKS and CDR2 YYEKEE (reference sequence). CDR3 loop: CASSQLAGQANYGYTF.

This chain joins TRBV5-1 and TRBJ2-3; the TCRdb call, TRBD1, lacks DNA for checking. Germline loops: CDR1 SGHRS, CDR2 YFSETQ. CDR3 length equals 14 residues. The CDR3 reads CASRDRGPTDTQYF.

The J gene is TRBJ1-1, the V gene TRBV29-1. This CDR3 has 13 residues. The germline CDR1 and CDR2 sequences are SQVTM and ANQGSEA. Here the CDR3 reads CSVGRYEGLEAFF.